This T cell receptor (beta chain) was found in a study of CD8 T cells in Susac syndrome. About this clonotype: Its ends do not fully match the called genes, so a read error is possible.

This CDR3 is built from 14 residues. Germline assignment: CDR1 SGHNT and CDR2 YYREEE (reference sequence). Reverse transcription used about 0.45 to 1 ug RNA and random hexamers. TCRdb recomputed calls from the immunoSEQ multiplex PCR reads with MiXCR, one row per CDR3 protein. The sample has fewer than 90,000 distinct CDR3 sequences, around 93% seen once. The chain couples TRBV5-4 to TRBJ1-3; D uncertain. Sequenced input: CD8+ T cells from PBMCs. The receptor was isolated from a human donor with Susac syndrome. The CDR3 sequence: CASSFGNTGNTIYF. CDR3 DNA sequence: TGCGCCAGCAGCTTTGGTAACACTGGAAACACCATATATTTT.